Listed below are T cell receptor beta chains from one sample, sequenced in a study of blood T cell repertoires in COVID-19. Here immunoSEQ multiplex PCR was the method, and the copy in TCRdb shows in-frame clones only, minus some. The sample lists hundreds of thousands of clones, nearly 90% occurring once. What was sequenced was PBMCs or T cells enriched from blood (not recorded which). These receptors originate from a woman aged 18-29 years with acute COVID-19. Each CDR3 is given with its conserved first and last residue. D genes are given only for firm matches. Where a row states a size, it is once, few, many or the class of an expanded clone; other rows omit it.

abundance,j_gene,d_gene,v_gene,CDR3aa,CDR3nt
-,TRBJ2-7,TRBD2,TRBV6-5,CASRQAGARWEQYF,TGTGCCAGCAGACAAGCGGGGGCCCGTTGGGAGCAGTACTTC
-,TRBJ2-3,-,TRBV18,CASSPDEAVSTDTQYF,TGTGCCAGCTCACCAGACGAGGCGGTAAGCACAGATACGCAGTATTTT
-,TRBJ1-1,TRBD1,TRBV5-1,CASSSTGDTEAFF,TGCGCCAGCAGCTCGACAGGGGACACTGAAGCTTTCTTT
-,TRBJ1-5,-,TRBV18,CASSPPGSEDQPQHF,TGTGCCAGCTCACCACCGGGGAGTGAGGATCAGCCCCAGCATTTT
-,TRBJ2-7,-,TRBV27,CASSPAGEATRQYF,TGTGCCAGCAGTCCCGCCGGGGAGGCTACGAGGCAGTACTTC
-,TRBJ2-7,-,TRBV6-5,CASSYKGTAYEQYF,TGTGCCAGCAGTTACAAGGGGACTGCCTACGAGCAGTACTTC
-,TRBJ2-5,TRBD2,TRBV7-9,CASGLSGGEAETQYF,TGTGCCAGCGGCCTAAGCGGGGGGGAGGCGGAGACCCAGTACTTC
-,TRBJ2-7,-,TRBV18,CASSPSRDNEQYF,TGTGCCAGCTCACCAAGCAGGGACAACGAGCAGTACTTC
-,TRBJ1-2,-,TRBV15,CATSRDNNYGYTF,TGTGCCACCAGCAGGGACAACAACTATGGCTACACCTTC
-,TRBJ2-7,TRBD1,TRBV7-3,CASSSGQGMGAYEQYF,TGTGCCAGCAGCTCCGGACAGGGAATGGGGGCCTACGAGCAGTACTTC
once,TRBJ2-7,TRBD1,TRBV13,CASSRDRLSYEQYF,TGTGCCAGCAGCCGGGACAGGCTATCCTACGAGCAGTACTTC
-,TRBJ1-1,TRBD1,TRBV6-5,CASSYSIRTGSEAFF,TGTGCCAGCAGTTACTCGATTAGGACAGGGTCTGAAGCTTTCTTT
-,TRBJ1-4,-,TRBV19,CASSIDRTATNEKLFF,TGTGCCAGTAGTATAGATCGGACAGCCACTAATGAAAAACTGTTTTTT
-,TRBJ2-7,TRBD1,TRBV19,CASRSAGGKYEQYF,TGTGCCAGTAGATCGGCAGGGGGCAAGTACGAGCAGTACTTC